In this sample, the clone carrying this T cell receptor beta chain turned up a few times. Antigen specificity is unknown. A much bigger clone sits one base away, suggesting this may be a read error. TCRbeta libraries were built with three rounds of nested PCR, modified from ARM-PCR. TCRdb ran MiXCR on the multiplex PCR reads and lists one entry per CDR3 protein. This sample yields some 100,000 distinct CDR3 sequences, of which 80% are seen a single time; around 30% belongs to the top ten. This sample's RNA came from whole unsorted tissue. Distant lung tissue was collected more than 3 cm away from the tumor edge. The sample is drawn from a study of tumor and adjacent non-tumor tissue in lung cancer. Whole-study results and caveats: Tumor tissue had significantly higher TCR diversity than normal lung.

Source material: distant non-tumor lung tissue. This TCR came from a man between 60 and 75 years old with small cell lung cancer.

The CDR3 DNA follows: TGCAGTGCTAGATCAAGAACCACTGAAGCTTTCTTT. Amino acids: CSARSRTTEAFF. V is TRBV20-1 and J is TRBJ1-1; unclear D gene. CDR1 is DFQATT, CDR2 SNEGSKA, per germline (reference sequence). The V end lost 2 bases, the J end lost 4 bases, and 8 bases lay between the germline ends. The CDR3 is 12 amino acids.